This T cell receptor beta chain was documented in a study of cytomegalovirus exposure and HLA in healthy donors. The study, taken as a whole, reports: Later analysis demonstrated an association between a missense DCLRE1C variant and TCR beta V- and J-gene trimming.

About this clone itself: The antigen remains undetermined.

It was with 60 Vbeta and 13 Jbeta primers that the PCR ran. The table came from immunoSEQ multiplex PCR; TCRdb's copy has only in-frame clones and leaves some out. The table shows 20,000 to 30,000 clones, with more than 75% occurring only once. J lost 5 bases, V lost 3 bases, and 6 bases had no gene match. CDR3 size: 14 residues. Germline values: CDR1 MNHNY, CDR2 SVGAGI (reference sequence). The sample taken for sequencing was PBMCs. The chain combines TRBV6-6 with TRBJ2-7, with 8 bases matching TRBD2. The sequence was obtained from a male donor in good health and CMV-seronegative. The CDR3 loop is CASSYSAGVDEQYF. CDR3 nucleotides: TGTGCCAGCAGTTATTCAGCGGGAGTCGACGAGCAGTACTTC.